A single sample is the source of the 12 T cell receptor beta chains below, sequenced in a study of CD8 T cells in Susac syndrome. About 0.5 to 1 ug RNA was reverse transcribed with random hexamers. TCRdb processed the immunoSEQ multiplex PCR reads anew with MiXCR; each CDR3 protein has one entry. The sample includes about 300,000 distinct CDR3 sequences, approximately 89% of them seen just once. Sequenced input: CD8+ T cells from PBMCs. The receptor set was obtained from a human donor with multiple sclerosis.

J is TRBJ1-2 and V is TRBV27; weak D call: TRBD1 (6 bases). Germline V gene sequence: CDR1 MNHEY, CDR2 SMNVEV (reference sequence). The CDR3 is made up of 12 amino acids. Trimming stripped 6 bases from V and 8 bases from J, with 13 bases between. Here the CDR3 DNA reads TGTGCCAGCAGCCAACAGGGTGACGGCTACACCTTC. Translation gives CASSQQGDGYTF.

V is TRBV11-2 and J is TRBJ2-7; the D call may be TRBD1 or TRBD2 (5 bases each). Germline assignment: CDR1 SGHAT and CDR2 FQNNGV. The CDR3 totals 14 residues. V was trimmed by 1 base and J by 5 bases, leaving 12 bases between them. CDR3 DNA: TGTGCCAGCAGCTTAGCCACTCAGGGAGACGAGCAGTACTTC. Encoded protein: CASSLATQGDEQYF.

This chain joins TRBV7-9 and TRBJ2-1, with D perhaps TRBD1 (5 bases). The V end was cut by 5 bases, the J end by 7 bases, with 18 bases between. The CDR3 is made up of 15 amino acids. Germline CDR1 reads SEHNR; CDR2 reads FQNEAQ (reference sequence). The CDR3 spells CASSPTLRGRNEQFF. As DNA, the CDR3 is TGTGCCAGCAGCCCCACCCTAAGGGGCCGTAATGAGCAGTTCTTC.

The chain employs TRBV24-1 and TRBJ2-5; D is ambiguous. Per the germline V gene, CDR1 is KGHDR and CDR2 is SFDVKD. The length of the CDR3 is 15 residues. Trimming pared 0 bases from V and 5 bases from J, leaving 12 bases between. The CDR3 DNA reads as TGTGCCACCAGTGATTTGGGCATCTCGCCCGAGACCCAGTACTTC. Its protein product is CATSDLGISPETQYF.

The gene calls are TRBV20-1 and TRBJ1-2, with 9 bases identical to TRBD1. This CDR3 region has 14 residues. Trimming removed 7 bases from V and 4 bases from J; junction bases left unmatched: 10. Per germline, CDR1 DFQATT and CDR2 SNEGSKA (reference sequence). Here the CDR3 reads CSGHRDRVSYGYTF. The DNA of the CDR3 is TGCAGTGGCCACCGGGACAGGGTGAGCTATGGCTACACCTTC.

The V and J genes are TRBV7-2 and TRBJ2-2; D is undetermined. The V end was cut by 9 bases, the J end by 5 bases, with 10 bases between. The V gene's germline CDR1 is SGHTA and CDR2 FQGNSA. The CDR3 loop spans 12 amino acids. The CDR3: CARMATTGELFF. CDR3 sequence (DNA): TGTGCCAGGATGGCTACGACCGGGGAGCTGTTTTTT.

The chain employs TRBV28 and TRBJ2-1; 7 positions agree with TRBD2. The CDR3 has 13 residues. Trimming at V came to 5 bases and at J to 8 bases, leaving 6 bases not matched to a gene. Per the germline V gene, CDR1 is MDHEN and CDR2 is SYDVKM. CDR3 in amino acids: CASSPWGRDEQFF. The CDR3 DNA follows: TGTGCCAGCAGTCCATGGGGGAGGGATGAGCAGTTCTTC.

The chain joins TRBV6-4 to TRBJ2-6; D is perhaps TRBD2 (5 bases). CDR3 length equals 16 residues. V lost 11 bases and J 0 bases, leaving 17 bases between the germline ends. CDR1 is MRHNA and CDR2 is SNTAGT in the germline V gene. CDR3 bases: TGTGCCGCGGGTCCGGACGGCAACTCTGGGGCCAACGTCCTGACTTTC. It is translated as CAAGPDGNSGANVLTF.

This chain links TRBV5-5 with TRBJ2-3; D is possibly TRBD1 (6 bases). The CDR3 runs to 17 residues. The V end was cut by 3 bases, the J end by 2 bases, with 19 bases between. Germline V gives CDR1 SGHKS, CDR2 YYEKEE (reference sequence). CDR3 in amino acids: CASSYYGTTLITDTQYF. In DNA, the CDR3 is TGTGCCAGCAGCTACTATGGGACAACCCTAATCACAGATACGCAGTATTTT.

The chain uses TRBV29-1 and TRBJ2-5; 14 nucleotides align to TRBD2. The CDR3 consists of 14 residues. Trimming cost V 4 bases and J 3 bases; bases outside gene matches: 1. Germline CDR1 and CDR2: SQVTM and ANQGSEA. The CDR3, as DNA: TGCAGCGTTGCGGGACTAGCGGGAGAAGAGACCCAGTACTTC. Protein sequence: CSVAGLAGEETQYF.

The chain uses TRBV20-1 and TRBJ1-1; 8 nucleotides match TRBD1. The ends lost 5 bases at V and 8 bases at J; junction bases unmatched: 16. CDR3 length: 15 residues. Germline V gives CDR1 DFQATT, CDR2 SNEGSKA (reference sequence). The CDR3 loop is CSALPRLGGQDEAFF. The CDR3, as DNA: TGCAGTGCTCTTCCTCGACTGGGGGGACAGGACGAAGCTTTCTTT.

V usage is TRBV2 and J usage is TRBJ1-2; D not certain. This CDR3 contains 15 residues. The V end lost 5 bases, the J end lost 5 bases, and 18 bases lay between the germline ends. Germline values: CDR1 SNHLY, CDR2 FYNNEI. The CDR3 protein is CASSPRHGTIYGYTF. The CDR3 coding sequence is TGTGCCAGCAGTCCCAGACACGGCACTATTTATGGCTACACCTTC.